The text below deals with one TCR beta chain. What it binds is unknown. This table comes from immunoSEQ multiplex PCR, and its TCRdb copy is limited to in-frame clones, with some not included. The data hold 50,000 to 60,000 clones, with about 79% observed a single time. The sort gate was single viable CD3+CD4+CD8-CD45RO+ cells for memory CD4+ T cells. This specimen belongs to a study of memory CD4+ T cells and cytomegalovirus serostatus. Study observations and caveats: CMV serostatus prediction reached median AUC roughly 0.95, or 0.91 with US-trained model. The CMV-associated TCR signature appears largely within the CD4+ memory repertoire.

The CDR3 totals 15 residues. After removal of 5 bases from V and 2 bases from J, the junction contained 8 bases not matched to a gene. The germline gives CDR1 LNHDA, CDR2 SQIVND (reference sequence). The V and J genes are TRBV19 and TRBJ2-7, with TRBD1 identical over 8 bases. The receptor was derived from an adult in good health and CMV-seronegative. The sample was memory CD4+ T cells from blood. The CDR3 DNA reads as TGTGCCAGTAGTCCGTACTTACAGGGGGCCTACGAGCAGTACTTC. Encoded protein: CASSPYLQGAYEQYF.